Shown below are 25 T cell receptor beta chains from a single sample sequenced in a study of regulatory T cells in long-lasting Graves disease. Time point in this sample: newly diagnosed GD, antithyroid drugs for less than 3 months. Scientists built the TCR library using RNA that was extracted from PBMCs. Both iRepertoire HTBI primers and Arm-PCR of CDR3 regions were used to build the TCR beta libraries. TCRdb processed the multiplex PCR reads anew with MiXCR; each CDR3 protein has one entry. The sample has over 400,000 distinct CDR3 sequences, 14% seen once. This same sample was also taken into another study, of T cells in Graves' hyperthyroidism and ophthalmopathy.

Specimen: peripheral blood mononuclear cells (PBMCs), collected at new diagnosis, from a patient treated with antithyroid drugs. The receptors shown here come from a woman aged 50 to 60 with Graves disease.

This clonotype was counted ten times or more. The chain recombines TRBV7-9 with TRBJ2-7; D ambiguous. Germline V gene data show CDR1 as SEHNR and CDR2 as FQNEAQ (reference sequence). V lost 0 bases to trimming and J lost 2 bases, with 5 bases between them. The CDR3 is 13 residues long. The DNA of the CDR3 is TGTGCCAGCAGCTTAGCCCCCCCCTACGAGCAGTACTTC. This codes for CASSLAPPYEQYF.

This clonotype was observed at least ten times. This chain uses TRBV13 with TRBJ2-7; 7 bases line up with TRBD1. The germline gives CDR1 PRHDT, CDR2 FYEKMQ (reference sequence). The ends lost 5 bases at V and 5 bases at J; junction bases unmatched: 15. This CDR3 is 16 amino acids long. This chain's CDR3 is CASSPPSGTEAHEQYF. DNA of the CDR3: TGTGCCAGCAGCCCCCCCTCCGGGACAGAGGCCCACGAGCAGTACTTC.

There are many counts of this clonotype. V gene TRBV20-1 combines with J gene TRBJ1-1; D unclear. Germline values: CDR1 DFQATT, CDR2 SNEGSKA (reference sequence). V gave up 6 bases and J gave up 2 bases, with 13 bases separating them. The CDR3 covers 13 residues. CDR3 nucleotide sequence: TGCAGTGCGTCTTCCGGGTCTAACACTGAAGCTTTCTTT. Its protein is CSASSGSNTEAFF.

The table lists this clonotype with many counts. CDR3 coding DNA: TGCGCCAGCAGCCAAAGGTCTGGGTATGAGACCCAGTACTTC. It translates to CASSQRSGYETQYF. The chain has TRBV4-1 and TRBJ2-5; the D is unclear. There are 14 residues in the CDR3. The ends were cut back, 2 bases at V and 5 bases at J, with 12 bases in the middle. Germline assignment: CDR1 MGHRA and CDR2 YSYEKL.

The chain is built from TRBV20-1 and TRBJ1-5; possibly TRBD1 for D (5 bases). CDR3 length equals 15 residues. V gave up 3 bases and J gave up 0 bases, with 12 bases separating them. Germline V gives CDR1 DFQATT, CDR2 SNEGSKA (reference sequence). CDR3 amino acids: CSARGGYYSNQPQHF. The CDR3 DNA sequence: TGCAGTGCTAGGGGGGGGTATTATAGCAATCAGCCCCAGCATTTT.

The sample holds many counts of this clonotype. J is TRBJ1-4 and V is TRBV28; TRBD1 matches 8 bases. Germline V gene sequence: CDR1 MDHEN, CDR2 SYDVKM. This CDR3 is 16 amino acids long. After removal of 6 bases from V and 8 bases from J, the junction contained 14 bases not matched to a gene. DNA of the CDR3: TGTGCCAGCAGCCCTAGCGAGGCAGGGGGCTTGGAAAAACTGTTTTTT. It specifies CASSPSEAGGLEKLFF.

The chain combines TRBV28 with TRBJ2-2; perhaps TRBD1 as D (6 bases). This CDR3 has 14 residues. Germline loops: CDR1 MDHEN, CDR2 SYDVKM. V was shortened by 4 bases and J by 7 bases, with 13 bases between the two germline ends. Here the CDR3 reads CASSYPGAGGELFF. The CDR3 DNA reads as TGTGCCAGCAGTTATCCAGGGGCCGGCGGGGAGCTGTTTTTT.

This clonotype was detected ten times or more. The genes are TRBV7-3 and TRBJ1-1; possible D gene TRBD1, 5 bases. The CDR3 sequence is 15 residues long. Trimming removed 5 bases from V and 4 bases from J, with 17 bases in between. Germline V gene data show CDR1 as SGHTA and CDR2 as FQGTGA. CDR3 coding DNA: TGTGCCAGCAGCGAAAGGGGTGGGGCCAGCACTGAAGCTTTCTTT. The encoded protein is CASSERGGASTEAFF. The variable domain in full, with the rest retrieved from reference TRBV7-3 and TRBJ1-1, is GAGVSQTPSNKVTEKGKYVELRCDPISGHTALYWYRQSLGQGPEFLIYFQGTGAADDSGLPNDRFFAVRPEGSVSTLKIQRTERGDSAVYLCASSERGGASTEAFFGQGTRLTVV.

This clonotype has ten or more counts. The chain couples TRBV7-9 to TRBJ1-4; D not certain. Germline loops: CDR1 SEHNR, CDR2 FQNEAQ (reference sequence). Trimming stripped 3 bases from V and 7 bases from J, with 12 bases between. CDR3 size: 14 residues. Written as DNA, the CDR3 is TGTGCCAGCAGCTTGGACGATGGCGGTGAAAAACTGTTTTTT. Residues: CASSLDDGGEKLFF.

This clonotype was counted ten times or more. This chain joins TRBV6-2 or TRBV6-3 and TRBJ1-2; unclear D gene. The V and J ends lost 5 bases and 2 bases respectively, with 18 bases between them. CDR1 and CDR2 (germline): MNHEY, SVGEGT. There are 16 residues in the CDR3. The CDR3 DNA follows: TGTGCCAGCAGTGAAGAAGCTCGACACCTGAACTATGGCTACACCTTC. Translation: CASSEEARHLNYGYTF.

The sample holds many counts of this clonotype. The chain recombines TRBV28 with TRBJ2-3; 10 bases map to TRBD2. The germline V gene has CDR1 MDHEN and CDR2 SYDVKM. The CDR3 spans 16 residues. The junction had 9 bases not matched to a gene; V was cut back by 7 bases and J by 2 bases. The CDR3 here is CASTPAAGGFTDTQYF. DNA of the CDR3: TGTGCCAGCACCCCGGCAGCGGGAGGGTTCACAGATACGCAGTATTTT.

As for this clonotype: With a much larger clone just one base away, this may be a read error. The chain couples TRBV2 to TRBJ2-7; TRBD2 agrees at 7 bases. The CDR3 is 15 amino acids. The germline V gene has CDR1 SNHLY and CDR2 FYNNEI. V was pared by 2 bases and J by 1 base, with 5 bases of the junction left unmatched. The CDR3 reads CASSELGGGSYEQYF. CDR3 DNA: TGTGCCAGCAGTGAATTGGGCGGGGGATCCTACGAGCAGTACTTC. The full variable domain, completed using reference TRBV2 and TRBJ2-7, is EPEVTQTPSHQVTQMGQEVILRCVPISNHLYFYWYRQILGQKVEFLVSFYNNEISEKSEIFDDQFSVERPDGSNFTLKIRSTKLEDSAMYFCASSELGGGSYEQYFGPGTRLTVT.

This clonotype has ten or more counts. CDR3 protein: CASSSQGAFGYTF. CDR3 DNA sequence: TGTGCCAGCAGCTCGCAGGGGGCGTTTGGCTACACCTTC. The chain recombines TRBV7-2 with TRBJ1-2; 8 nucleotides align to TRBD1. From germline, CDR1 is SGHTA and CDR2 FQGNSA. This CDR3 is 13 amino acids long. The V gene end was trimmed by 4 bases and the J gene end by 7 bases; junction bases not matched to a gene: 5.

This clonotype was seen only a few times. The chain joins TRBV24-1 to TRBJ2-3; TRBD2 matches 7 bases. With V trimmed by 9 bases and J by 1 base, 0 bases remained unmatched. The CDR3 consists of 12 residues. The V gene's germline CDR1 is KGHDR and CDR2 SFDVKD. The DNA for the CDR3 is TGTGCCACCGGGAGGGGCACAGATACGCAGTATTTT. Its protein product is CATGRGTDTQYF.

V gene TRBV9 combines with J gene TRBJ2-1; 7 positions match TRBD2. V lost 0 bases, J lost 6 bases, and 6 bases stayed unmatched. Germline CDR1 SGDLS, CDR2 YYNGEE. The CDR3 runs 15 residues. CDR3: CASSVDGGVANEQFF. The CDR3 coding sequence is TGTGCCAGCAGCGTAGATGGGGGGGTGGCCAATGAGCAGTTCTTC.

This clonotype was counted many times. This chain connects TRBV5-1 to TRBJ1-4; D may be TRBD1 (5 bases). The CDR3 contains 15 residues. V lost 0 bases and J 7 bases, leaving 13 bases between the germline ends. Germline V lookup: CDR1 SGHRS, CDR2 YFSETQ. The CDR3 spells CASSLVGGDGEKLFF. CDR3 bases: TGCGCCAGCAGCTTGGTAGGAGGGGATGGTGAAAAACTGTTTTTT.

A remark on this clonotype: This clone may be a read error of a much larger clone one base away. CDR3 in amino acids: CAISESKEVTQYF. In nucleotides, the CDR3 is TGTGCCATCAGTGAGTCGAAGGAAGTTACGCAGTATTTT. The V and J genes are TRBV10-3 and TRBJ2-3; D uncertain. Germline CDR1 is ENHRY and CDR2 is SYGVKD. V lost 0 bases, J lost 8 bases, and 9 bases lay in between. There are 13 residues in the CDR3.

This CDR3 is CSVEGKGANGYTF. The CDR3 DNA is TGCAGCGTTGAAGGAAAGGGAGCCAATGGCTACACCTTC. The chain employs TRBV29-1 and TRBJ1-2; D gene uncertain. Deletions cut 1 base from V and 6 bases from J, with 12 bases between. CDR1 is SQVTM and CDR2 is ANQGSEA in the germline V gene. The CDR3 spans 13 residues.

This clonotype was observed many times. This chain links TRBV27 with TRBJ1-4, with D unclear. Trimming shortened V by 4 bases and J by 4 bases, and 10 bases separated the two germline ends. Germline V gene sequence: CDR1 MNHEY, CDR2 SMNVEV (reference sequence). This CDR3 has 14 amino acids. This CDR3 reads CASSSTALNEKLFF. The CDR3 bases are TGTGCCAGCAGTTCGACGGCTCTTAATGAAAAACTGTTTTTT.

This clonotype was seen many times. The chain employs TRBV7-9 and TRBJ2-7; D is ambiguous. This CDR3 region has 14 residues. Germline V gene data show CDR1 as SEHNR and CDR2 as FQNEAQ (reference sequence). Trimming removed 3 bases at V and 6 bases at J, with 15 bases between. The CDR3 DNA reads TGTGCCAGCAGCTTGGGCACCGAAGTCGGCGAGCAGTACTTC. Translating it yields CASSLGTEVGEQYF.

CDR3 DNA: TGCGCCAGCAGCCAAGTGGCGCAAGAGACCCAGTACTTC. Amino acid sequence: CASSQVAQETQYF. The V call is TRBV4-1, the J call TRBJ2-5; no definite D call. CDR3 length: 13 residues. V was clipped by 1 base and J by 2 bases, with 5 bases between them. Germline CDR1 is MGHRA and CDR2 is YSYEKL.

CDR3 protein: CAWSAGESEQFF. The CDR3 coding sequence is TGTGCCTGGAGTGCTGGGGAAAGTGAGCAGTTCTTC. J is TRBJ2-1 and V is TRBV30; D remains unclear. CDR1 and CDR2 from the germline V gene are GTSNPN and SVGIG (reference sequence). With 1 base removed from V and 9 bases from J, the gap between germline ends came to 10 bases. This CDR3 is 12 amino acids long.

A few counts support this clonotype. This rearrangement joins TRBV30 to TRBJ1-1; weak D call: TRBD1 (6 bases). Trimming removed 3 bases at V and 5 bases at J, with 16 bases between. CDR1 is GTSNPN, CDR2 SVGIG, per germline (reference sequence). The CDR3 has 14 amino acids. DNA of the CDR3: TGTGCCTGGAGGCGGACAGACCTTCGTACTGAAGCTTTCTTT. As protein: CAWRRTDLRTEAFF.

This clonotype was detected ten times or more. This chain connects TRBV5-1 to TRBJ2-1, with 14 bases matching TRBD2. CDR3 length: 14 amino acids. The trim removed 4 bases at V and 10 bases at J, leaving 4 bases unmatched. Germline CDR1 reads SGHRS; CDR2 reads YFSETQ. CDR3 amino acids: CASSPGLAGVEQFF. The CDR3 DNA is TGCGCCAGCAGCCCGGGACTAGCGGGAGTCGAGCAGTTCTTC.

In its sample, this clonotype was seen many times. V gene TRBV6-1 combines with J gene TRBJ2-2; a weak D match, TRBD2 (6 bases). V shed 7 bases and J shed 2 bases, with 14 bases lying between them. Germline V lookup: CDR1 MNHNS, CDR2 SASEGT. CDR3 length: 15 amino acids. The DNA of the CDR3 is TGTGCCAGCAATCCTCAGGGAGGCAACACCGGGGAGCTGTTTTTT. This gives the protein CASNPQGGNTGELFF.